Described below is a single T cell receptor (beta chain) sequence and its context. Its target is not known. The data belong to a study of PD-1 blockade in classical Hodgkin lymphoma. Study-level results: A reduction in baseline TCR diversity was reportedly seen in newly diagnosed patients relative to healthy donors. By C4D1, CD4+ diversity increased significantly, especially in complete responders. Undefined causes, possibly disease activity or prior therapy, underlie the repertoire differences. Similar baseline diversity was found in complete responders and newly diagnosed patients.

Clones were sequenced by immunoSEQ multiplex PCR, and TCRdb holds only the in-frame ones, with some missing. The data contain 20,000 to 30,000 clones, about three quarters of them singletons. Each patient relapsed following autologous stem cell transplantation, and prior brentuximab vedotin exposure differed. The specimen comprised peripheral blood mononuclear cells (PBMCs), sampled before the second cycle of nivolumab. The TCR sequence derives from a human donor with classical Hodgkin lymphoma.

The CDR3 protein is CASSLSWPGNYGYTF. The CDR3 coding sequence is TGTGCCAGCAGCCTAAGTTGGCCGGGGAACTATGGCTACACCTTC. This sequence joins TRBV28 and TRBJ1-2; D unclear. Germline CDR1 reads MDHEN; CDR2 reads SYDVKM. Trimming stripped 6 bases from V and 2 bases from J, with 16 bases between. The CDR3 loop spans 15 amino acids.